This T cell receptor (beta chain) was recovered during a study of blood T cell repertoires in COVID-19. Repertoires were generated with immunoSEQ multiplex PCR, while TCRdb's copy carries only in-frame clones and drops some. The table lists about 130,000 clones, just under 85% of them singletons. Material: peripheral blood. This TCR derives from a woman older than 75 with acute or convalescent COVID-19.

The CDR3 reads CASRRRESGELFF. DNA of the CDR3: TGTGCCAGCAGACGCAGGGAATCCGGGGAGCTGTTTTTT. The chain links TRBV6-5 to TRBJ2-2; TRBD1 might be the D (5 bases). CDR1 and CDR2 (germline): MNHEY, SVGAGI. The V end was cut by 6 bases, the J end by 6 bases, with 11 bases between. The CDR3 extends over 13 amino acids.